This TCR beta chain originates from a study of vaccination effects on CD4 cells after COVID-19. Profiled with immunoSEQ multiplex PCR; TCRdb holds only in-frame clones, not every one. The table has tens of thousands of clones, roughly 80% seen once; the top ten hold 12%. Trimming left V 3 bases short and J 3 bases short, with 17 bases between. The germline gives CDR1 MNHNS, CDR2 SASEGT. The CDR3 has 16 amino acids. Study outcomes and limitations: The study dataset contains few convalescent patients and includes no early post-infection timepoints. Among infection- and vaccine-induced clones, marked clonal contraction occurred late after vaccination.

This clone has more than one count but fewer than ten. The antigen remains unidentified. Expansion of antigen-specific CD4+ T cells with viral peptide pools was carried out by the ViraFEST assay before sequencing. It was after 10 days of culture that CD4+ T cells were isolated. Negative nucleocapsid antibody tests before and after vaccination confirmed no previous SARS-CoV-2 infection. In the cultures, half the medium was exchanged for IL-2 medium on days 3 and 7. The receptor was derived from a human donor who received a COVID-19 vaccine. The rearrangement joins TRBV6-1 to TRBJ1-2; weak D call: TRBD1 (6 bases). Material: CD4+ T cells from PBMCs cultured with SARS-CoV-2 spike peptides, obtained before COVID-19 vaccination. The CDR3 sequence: CASSDFIAGADYGYTF. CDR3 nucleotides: TGTGCCAGCAGTGATTTTATAGCAGGGGCTGACTATGGCTACACCTTC.